Shown below are 27 T cell receptor beta chains from a single sample sequenced in a study of identical twins. TCRdb re-derived calls from the 5' RACE reads in MiXCR, one entry per CDR3 protein. The sample comprises about 690,000 distinct CDR3 sequences, roughly 6% of which are singletons, and under 2% rests with the top ten. Sequenced sample: naive T cells sorted from blood. These receptors were taken from a man in his late teens or twenties in good health.

This clonotype came up many times. V gene TRBV6-5 combines with J gene TRBJ2-1, with D uncertain. Germline V gene lookup returns CDR1 MNHEY and CDR2 SVGAGI. V dropped 0 bases and J dropped 4 bases, with 13 bases sitting between them. This CDR3 contains 16 residues. The CDR3 reads CASSYSRTAKYNEQFF. The CDR3 nucleotides read TGTGCCAGCAGTTACTCACGGACGGCCAAATACAATGAGCAGTTCTTC.

This clonotype has a count of ten or more. The chain joins TRBV29-1 to TRBJ1-4; no firm D call. V lost 6 bases and J lost 8, with 16 bases in between. The germline V gene encodes CDR1 SQVTM and CDR2 ANQGSEA. This CDR3 is built from 13 residues. The CDR3 here is CSVGESIGEKLFF. As DNA, the CDR3 is TGCAGCGTGGGCGAGTCTATAGGAGAAAAACTGTTTTTT.

There are many counts of this clonotype. Its ends do not fully match the called genes, so a read error is possible. CDR3 in DNA: TGCAGTGCAATCGCGAATACCGGGGAGCTGTTTTTT. This sequence encodes CSAIANTGELFF. The chain has TRBV20-1 and TRBJ2-2; D is unresolved. Germline values: CDR1 DFQATT, CDR2 SNEGSKA (reference sequence). The CDR3 totals 12 residues.

The CDR3 DNA follows: TGTGCCAGCACTAGGGCAGGCGTATCCTACGAGCAGTACTTC. Translating gives CASTRAGVSYEQYF. The chain employs TRBV6-2 or TRBV6-3 and TRBJ2-7; the D is unclear. The CDR3 length is 14 residues. V dropped 7 bases and J dropped 1 base, with 14 bases sitting between them. Per germline, CDR1 MNHEY and CDR2 SVGEGT.

The rearrangement uses TRBV4-1 and TRBJ2-2; D remains ambiguous. The CDR3 runs 14 residues. Germline-derived CDR1 and CDR2 are MGHRA and YSYEKL. The V end was cut by 3 bases, the J end by 6 bases, with 11 bases between. CDR3 in DNA: TGCGCCAGCAGCCAGGATACGGTGGCCGGGGAGCTGTTTTTT. Translated, it gives CASSQDTVAGELFF.

This chain connects TRBV5-1 to TRBJ2-2; D is uncertain. Germline V gene data show CDR1 as SGHRS and CDR2 as YFSETQ. The CDR3 totals 13 residues. V gave up 3 bases and J gave up 10 bases, with 13 bases separating them. The CDR3 bases are TGCGCCAGCAGCTCTGAAGGGCCCGCGGAGCTGTTTTTT. Its protein is CASSSEGPAELFF.

This clonotype was counted many times. The chain recombines TRBV2 with TRBJ2-7; 7 positions agree with TRBD1. V dropped 5 bases and J dropped 2; count of bases not matched to a gene: 9. The germline gives CDR1 SNHLY, CDR2 FYNNEI. There are 15 residues in the CDR3. CDR3 in DNA: TGTGCCAGCAGTACTACAGGGGACGGTGCCTACGAGCAGTACTTC. It specifies CASSTTGDGAYEQYF.

The rearrangement joins TRBV20-1 to TRBJ1-1; 8 bases align to TRBD1. CDR3 length equals 13 residues. The germline CDR1 and CDR2 sequences are DFQATT and SNEGSKA (reference sequence). Trimming at V came to 2 bases and at J to 4 bases, leaving 3 bases not matched to a gene. In DNA form, the CDR3 reads TGCAGTGCTAGATCCACAGGGGGCACTGAAGCTTTCTTT. Protein sequence: CSARSTGGTEAFF.

This clonotype came up a few times. The CDR3 DNA follows: TGTGCCACCAGTCAACAGGGGACGACGCAGTATTTT. It translates to CATSQQGTTQYF. The chain couples TRBV24-1 to TRBJ2-3, with 7 bases matching TRBD1. The CDR3 has 12 residues. Germline assignment: CDR1 KGHDR and CDR2 SFDVKD. V lost 6 bases to trimming and J lost 9 bases; unmatched junction nucleotides: 5.

The gene calls are TRBV28 and TRBJ2-7, with a possible D match to TRBD1 (6 bases). CDR1 is MDHEN, CDR2 SYDVKM, per germline. The V end was cut by 6 bases, the J end by 1 base, with 16 bases between. This CDR3 has 15 residues. Here the CDR3 reads CASRRDTSSSYEQYF. DNA for the CDR3: TGTGCCAGCAGGAGGGACACATCTTCATCCTACGAGCAGTACTTC. Using reference TRBV28 and TRBJ2-7 for the parts outside the CDR3, the full variable domain is DVKVTQSSRYLVKRTGEKVFLECVQDMDHENMFWYRQDPGLGLRLIYFSYDVKMKEKGDIPEGYSVSREKKERFSLILESASTNQTSMYLCASRRDTSSSYEQYFGPGTRLTVT.

This clonotype was counted a few times. V usage is TRBV5-6 and J usage is TRBJ2-5; 7 bases align to TRBD1. Germline lookup yields CDR1 SGHDT and CDR2 YYEEEE. This CDR3 has 15 amino acids. V shed 4 bases and J 4 bases; nucleotides not matched to a gene: 10. The CDR3 reads CASSPTDRVTETQYF. The CDR3 bases are TGTGCCAGCAGCCCCACTGACAGGGTAACAGAGACCCAGTACTTC.

This clonotype was seen at least ten times. The V and J genes are TRBV12-3 or TRBV12-4 and TRBJ2-1; maybe TRBD2 (5 bases). This CDR3 has 14 amino acids. The V end lost 1 base, the J end lost 4 bases, and 8 bases lay between the germline ends. The DNA for the CDR3 is TGTGCCAGCAGTTTAGGCCGGGATTACAATGAGCAGTTCTTC. Protein product: CASSLGRDYNEQFF.

In the case of this clonotype: A much larger clonotype is one base distant, so this may be a read error. Because the CDR3 is missing its conserved closing phenylalanine or tryptophan, this is likely a read error. This chain joins TRBV7-9 and TRBJ1-3; no clear D. Looked up from germline, CDR1 is SEHNR and CDR2 is FQNEAQ (reference sequence). This CDR3 has 14 residues. Trimming shortened V by 0 bases and J by 4 bases, and 7 bases separated the two germline ends. CDR3 sequence: CASSLAGEGNTIYS. In DNA form, the CDR3 reads TGTGCCAGCAGCTTAGCTGGGGAAGGAAACACCATATATTCT.

The V call is TRBV25-1, the J call TRBJ2-7; 7 nucleotides line up with TRBD2. With V trimmed by 0 bases and J by 1 base, 0 bases remained unmatched. Looked up from germline, CDR1 is MGHDK and CDR2 is SYGVNS. The CDR3 contains 14 residues. CDR3: CASSEYGGSYEQYF. CDR3 bases: TGTGCCAGCAGTGAATACGGGGGGTCCTACGAGCAGTACTTC.

This clonotype was seen at least ten times. J is TRBJ1-5 and V is TRBV5-6, with D possibly TRBD1 on 5 matching bases. The V end lost 1 base, the J end lost 5 bases, and 16 bases lay between the germline ends. The CDR3 has 16 amino acids. CDR1 and CDR2 (germline): SGHDT, YYEEEE. This CDR3 is CASSLYRGQGYQPQHF. CDR3 bases: TGTGCCAGCAGCTTGTATAGGGGCCAGGGTTATCAGCCCCAGCATTTT.

V is TRBV6-2 or TRBV6-3 and J is TRBJ2-6, with 10 bases that match TRBD1. With 5 bases clipped from V and 2 bases from J, the junction kept 6 bases outside the gene matches. The CDR3 covers 17 residues. Germline V gives CDR1 MNHEY, CDR2 SVGEGT. The CDR3 DNA reads TGTGCCAGCAGTGCCCAGACAGGGGGCACTGGGGCCAACGTCCTGACTTTC. It specifies CASSAQTGGTGANVLTF.

This clonotype was picked up a small number of times. This chain joins TRBV30 and TRBJ1-3; D is ambiguous. The CDR3 runs to 12 residues. The V gene lost 4 bases and the J gene lost 4 bases, with 8 bases spanning the gap. The germline V gene encodes CDR1 GTSNPN and CDR2 SVGIG (reference sequence). The CDR3 here is CAWKETGNTIYF. The CDR3 DNA reads TGTGCCTGGAAGGAGACGGGAAACACCATATATTTT.

This clonotype has at least ten counts. The CDR3 loop is CASSLSAGISDTEAFF. As DNA, the CDR3 is TGTGCCAGCAGTTTAAGTGCAGGGATCAGCGACACTGAAGCTTTCTTT. The chain uses TRBV12-3 or TRBV12-4 and TRBJ1-1; weak D call: TRBD1 (5 bases). There are 16 residues in the CDR3. V was trimmed by 2 bases and J by 3 bases, leaving 16 bases between them.

This rearrangement joins TRBV7-2 to TRBJ2-7; TRBD1 matches at 8 bases. The CDR3 is made up of 14 amino acids. Germline CDR1 and CDR2: SGHTA and FQGNSA. The V and J ends lost 5 bases and 6 bases, in that order; junction bases with no gene match: 9. The DNA for the CDR3 is TGTGCCAGCAGCGCCCAGACAGGGGTGGGCGAGCAGTACTTC. It translates to CASSAQTGVGEQYF.

This clonotype was observed at least ten times. V is TRBV5-1 and J is TRBJ2-7, with D tentatively TRBD1 (5 bases). The CDR3 is 12 residues long. Germline lookup yields CDR1 SGHRS and CDR2 YFSETQ. The ends were cut back, 6 bases at V and 3 bases at J, with 10 bases in the middle. As DNA, the CDR3 is TGCGCCAGCATATGGACAATCTACGAGCAGTACGTC. As protein: CASIWTIYEQYV.

This clonotype has at least ten counts. This chain connects TRBV12-3 or TRBV12-4 to TRBJ2-7, with a possible D match to TRBD2 (5 bases). Deletions cut 7 bases from V and 5 bases from J, with 12 bases between. The CDR3 spans 12 residues. CDR3 region: CASKLGVHEQYF. The CDR3 nucleotides read TGTGCCAGCAAACTCGGGGTCCACGAGCAGTACTTC.

This clonotype was counted ten times or more. The chain joins TRBV29-1 to TRBJ2-5; D not certain. The CDR3 length is 11 residues. V was pared by 3 bases and J by 4 bases, with 6 bases between. The germline gives CDR1 SQVTM, CDR2 ANQGSEA. CDR3 coding DNA: TGCAGCGTTGATTTAGGAGAGACCCAGTACTTC. Encoded protein: CSVDLGETQYF.

The CDR3 coding sequence is TGCGCCAGCAGCTTGGTCTCGTACTCTGGAAACACCATATATTTT. Residues: CASSLVSYSGNTIYF. The rearrangement uses TRBV5-1 and TRBJ1-3; D is ambiguous. The length of the CDR3 is 15 residues. The germline V gene encodes CDR1 SGHRS and CDR2 YFSETQ. Trimming removed 0 bases from V and 0 bases from J, with 7 bases in between.

There are many counts of this clonotype. The chain recombines TRBV12-3 or TRBV12-4 with TRBJ2-5; D uncertain. V lost 6 bases, J lost 2 bases, and 13 bases lay in between. The CDR3 totals 14 residues. CDR3 residues: CASRKRAGQETQYF. DNA for the CDR3: TGTGCCAGCAGGAAAAGGGCCGGGCAAGAGACCCAGTACTTC.

The table lists this clonotype with a few counts. The chain links TRBV18 to TRBJ1-1; D is undetermined. V lost 5 bases to trimming and J lost 1 base, with 11 bases between them. The germline V gene encodes CDR1 KGHSH and CDR2 LQKENI. The CDR3 runs to 14 residues. CDR3 amino acids: CASSEGPGNTEAFF. In DNA form, the CDR3 reads TGTGCCAGCTCAGAAGGACCCGGGAACACTGAAGCTTTCTTT.

This clonotype showed up many times. The chain links TRBV9 to TRBJ1-1; weak D call: TRBD1 (5 bases). Trimming shortened V by 3 bases and J by 5 bases, and 17 bases separated the two germline ends. Germline-derived CDR1 and CDR2 are SGDLS and YYNGEE. This CDR3 is built from 15 residues. The CDR3 coding sequence is TGTGCCAGCAGCGAGGGATGGGGTAGGGGAACTGAAGCTTTCTTT. It translates to CASSEGWGRGTEAFF.

This clonotype was picked up many times. This chain connects TRBV12-3 or TRBV12-4 to TRBJ1-5; D call uncertain. CDR3 size: 14 residues. Trimming took 5 bases from V and 0 from J, leaving 8 bases between them. The CDR3 coding sequence is TGTGCCAGCAGTCTCAGTTATAGCAATCAGCCCCAGCATTTT. Amino acids: CASSLSYSNQPQHF.